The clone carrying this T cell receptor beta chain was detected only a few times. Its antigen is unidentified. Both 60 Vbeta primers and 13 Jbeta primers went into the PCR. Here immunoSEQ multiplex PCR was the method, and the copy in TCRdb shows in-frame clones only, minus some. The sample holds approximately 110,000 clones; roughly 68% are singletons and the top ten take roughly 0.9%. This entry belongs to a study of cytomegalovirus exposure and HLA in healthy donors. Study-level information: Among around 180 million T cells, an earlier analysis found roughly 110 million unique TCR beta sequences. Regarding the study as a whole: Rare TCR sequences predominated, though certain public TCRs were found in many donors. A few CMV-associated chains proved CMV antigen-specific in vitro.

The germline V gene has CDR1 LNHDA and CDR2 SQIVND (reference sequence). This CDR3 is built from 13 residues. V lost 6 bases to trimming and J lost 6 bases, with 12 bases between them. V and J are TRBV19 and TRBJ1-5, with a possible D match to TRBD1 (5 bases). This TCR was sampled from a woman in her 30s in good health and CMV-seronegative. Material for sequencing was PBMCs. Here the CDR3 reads CASSPWGPQPQHF. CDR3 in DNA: TGTGCCAGTAGCCCGTGGGGCCCTCAGCCCCAGCATTTT.